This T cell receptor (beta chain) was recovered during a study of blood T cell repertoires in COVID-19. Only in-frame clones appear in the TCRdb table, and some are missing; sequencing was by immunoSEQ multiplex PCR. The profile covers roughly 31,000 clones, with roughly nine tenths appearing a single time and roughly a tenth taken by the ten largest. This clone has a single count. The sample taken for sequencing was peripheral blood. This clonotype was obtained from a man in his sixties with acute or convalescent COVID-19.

The CDR3 DNA reads as TGTGCCAGCAGTGGGGGACAGGGTGGCGAGCAGTACTTC. This gives the protein CASSGGQGGEQYF. V is TRBV27 and J is TRBJ2-7; TRBD1 agrees at 9 bases. Germline V gene lookup returns CDR1 MNHEY and CDR2 SMNVEV (reference sequence). CDR3 length: 13 amino acids. J was trimmed by 6 bases and V by 5 bases; bases with no gene match: 5.